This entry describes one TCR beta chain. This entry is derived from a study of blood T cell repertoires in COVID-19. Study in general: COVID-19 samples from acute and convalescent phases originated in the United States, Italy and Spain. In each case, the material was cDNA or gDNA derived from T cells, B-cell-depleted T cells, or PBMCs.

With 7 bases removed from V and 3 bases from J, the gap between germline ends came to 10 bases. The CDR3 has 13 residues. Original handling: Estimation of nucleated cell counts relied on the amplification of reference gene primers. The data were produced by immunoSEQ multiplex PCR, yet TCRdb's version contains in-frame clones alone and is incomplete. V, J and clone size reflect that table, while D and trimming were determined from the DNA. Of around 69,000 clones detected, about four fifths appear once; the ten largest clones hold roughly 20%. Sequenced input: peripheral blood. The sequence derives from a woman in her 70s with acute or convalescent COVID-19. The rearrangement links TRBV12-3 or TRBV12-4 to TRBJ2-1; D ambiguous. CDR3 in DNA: TGTGCCAGCAATCAGAACGACTACAATGAGCAGTTCTTC. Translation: CASNQNDYNEQFF.